This T cell receptor (beta chain) was recorded in a study of shared clonotypes between healthy human individuals. General study findings and limits: Expectations were that clonotype sharing among donors would be affected by sequencing depth.

Loaded into unsorted PBMC replicate PCRs was roughly 320 ng DNA, 25,000 to 30,000 T cell genomes. How the authors handled the data: Sequence data from immunoSEQ were junction-only and lacked quality scores; consequently, filtering differed. The protocol was immunoSEQ multiplex PCR, while the TCRdb copy is restricted to in-frame clones and leaves out a portion. The DNA was the basis for D and trimming; V, J and clone size are from that table. The sample has about 490,000 clones, roughly 85% seen once. V was pared by 2 bases and J by 4 bases, with 12 bases of the junction left unmatched. The CDR3 consists of 18 residues. From germline, CDR1 is LGHNA and CDR2 YSLEER. Worth noting for this clone: The antigen is unknown.

The rearrangement joins TRBV4-3 to TRBJ2-2, with 8 bases fitting TRBD2. This TCR derives from a woman in her thirties or forties in good health. Some clones in this sample may be carry-over from other donors' samples. Sequencing input: PBMCs. This CDR3 reads CASSQTWAGGRGTGELFF. The DNA for the CDR3 is TGCGCCAGCAGCCAAACTTGGGCGGGAGGACGAGGCACCGGGGAGCTGTTTTTT.